This T cell receptor beta chain was captured in a study of human T cells and chemical hapten exposure. Study conclusions and caveats: There was no change with DPC sensitization in TCRs above 1 in 1000 frequency. Positively correlated with patch test score were the counts of PT1 expanded TCRs.

TCRdb re-derived calls from the RACE reads in MiXCR, one entry per CDR3 protein. Of about 190,000 distinct CDR3 sequences listed, around a quarter are singletons. The length of the CDR3 is 14 residues. The junction had 4 bases not matched to a gene; V was cut back by 0 bases and J by 11 bases. The germline CDR1 and CDR2 sequences are MNHEY and SVGAGI. On this clonotype: Its antigen is not identified.

The time point: patch test 3, about 24 weeks after DPC sensitization. As to treatment: therapeutic diphenylcyclopropenone sensitization with weekly scalp DPC. The specimen was whole blood, collected in connection with sensitization to the hapten diphenylcyclopropenone (DPC). This chain joins TRBV6-5 and TRBJ1-6, with 7 bases identical to TRBD1. This sequence originates from a woman aged 40 to 49 with alopecia areata. Some clones in this sample may be carry-over from other donors' samples. In DNA, the CDR3 is TGTGCCAGCAGTTACTCGAGGGGGCAAACACCCCTCCACTTT. Its protein is CASSYSRGQTPLHF.